This TCR beta chain is drawn from a study of blood T cells in healthy people across ages. The sample providers were healthy Caucasian people from Russia, aged about 6 to 90. There are a few counts of this clonotype. Its specificity is unknown. Since a much larger clone is just one base distant, this may be a read error. The CDR3 extends over 16 amino acids. Germline V lookup: CDR1 MNHEY, CDR2 SVGAGI. Whole-study results and caveats: Among T cells, TCR beta diversity per million cells dropped roughly linearly as age rose.

Through a sample-barcoded 5' primer and a J-beta primer mix, a second PCR was run for roughly 6 to 11 cycles. TCRdb recomputed calls from the 5' RACE reads with MiXCR, one row per CDR3 protein. The repertoire holds about a million distinct CDR3 sequences, 30% to 40% seen once, with roughly 13% in the top ten. V is TRBV6-5 and J is TRBJ2-1; 7 bases are a match to TRBD2. The J call could be wrong; TRBJ2-7 is a better fit for the DNA end. What was sequenced was blood. The sequence was collected from a man aged 18 to 30 in good health. This CDR3 is CASPLGRGSSYNEQYF. DNA for the CDR3: TGTGCCAGCCCCCTCGGGCGGGGGAGCTCCTACAATGAGCAGTACTTC.